A single sample is the source of the 30 T cell receptor beta chains below, sequenced in a study of shared clonotypes between healthy human individuals. Here immunoSEQ multiplex PCR was the method, and the copy in TCRdb shows in-frame clones only, minus some. The data show approximately 1,500,000 clones, 95% to 99% seen once. Material: naive CD4+ T cells sorted from blood. Subset noted: CD45RA+ positively selected. The receptors stem from a man aged 25-45 years in good health.

In its sample, this clone was seen once. This rearrangement joins TRBV7-9 to TRBJ2-5; D assignment may be TRBD1 or TRBD2 (5 bases each). V lost 8 bases and J 5 bases, leaving 18 bases between the germline ends. The CDR3 runs to 14 residues. Looked up from germline, CDR1 is SEHNR and CDR2 is FQNEAQ (reference sequence). CDR3 nucleotides: TGTGCCAGCGGCGAAAGGGGTTCGGGGGAGACCCAGTACTTC. The encoded protein is CASGERGSGETQYF.

V and J are TRBV28 and TRBJ2-3, with D unresolved. CDR3 size: 14 residues. V was cut by 5 bases and J by 1 base, with 10 bases left in between. Germline CDR1 is MDHEN and CDR2 is SYDVKM. CDR3 region: CASSRASRTDTQYF. The CDR3 nucleotides read TGTGCCAGCAGTCGTGCTTCGCGCACAGATACGCAGTATTTT.

The genes are TRBV11-2 and TRBJ1-2; tentatively, D is TRBD1 (6 bases). The germline gives CDR1 SGHAT, CDR2 FQNNGV. Trimming took off 2 bases at V and 7 bases at J, with 14 bases between the two ends. This CDR3 has 14 amino acids. CDR3 in amino acids: CASSLILQGGGYTF. DNA of the CDR3: TGTGCCAGCAGCTTAATCTTACAGGGCGGTGGCTACACCTTC.

The gene calls are TRBV7-2 and TRBJ2-7, with 8 bases identical to TRBD1. CDR1 and CDR2 (germline): SGHTA, FQGNSA. The CDR3 has 16 residues. V was pared by 1 base and J by 0 bases, with 5 bases of the junction left unmatched. CDR3 sequence: CASSLDRDRSSYEQYF. In DNA, the CDR3 is TGTGCCAGCAGCTTAGACCGGGACAGGTCCTCCTACGAGCAGTACTTC.

V gene TRBV9 combines with J gene TRBJ2-2; TRBD2 matches 8 bases. After removal of 6 bases from V and 5 bases from J, the junction contained 12 bases not matched to a gene. The CDR3 totals 16 residues. CDR1 and CDR2 (germline): SGDLS, YYNGEE. The CDR3 sequence: CASTKDGRAGTGELFF. In nucleotides, the CDR3 is TGTGCCAGCACGAAGGACGGGAGGGCCGGGACCGGGGAGCTGTTTTTT.

The chain links TRBV15 to TRBJ2-7, with 7 bases that match TRBD2. The V gene's germline CDR1 is LNHNV and CDR2 YYDKDF (reference sequence). Trimming removed 0 bases from V and 4 bases from J; junction bases left unmatched: 12. The CDR3 sequence is 17 residues long. CDR3 DNA: TGTGCCACCAGCAGAGAAGGTGTGGCGGGAGACAGTTACGAGCAGTACTTC. Protein product: CATSREGVAGDSYEQYF.

This sequence joins TRBV5-1 and TRBJ1-1; D is unresolved. Germline assignment: CDR1 SGHRS and CDR2 YFSETQ. The V end lost 0 bases, the J end lost 1 base, and 7 bases lay between the germline ends. The CDR3 is made up of 14 amino acids. CDR3: CASSLAPPNTEAFF. The CDR3 DNA is TGCGCCAGCAGCTTGGCCCCCCCGAACACTGAAGCTTTCTTT.

The chain has TRBV14 and TRBJ2-1, with a weak D call TRBD1 (6 bases). The germline V and J ends were trimmed by 1 base and 6 bases, with 13 bases remaining between them. CDR3 length equals 15 residues. Germline V lookup: CDR1 SGHDN, CDR2 FVKESK. DNA of the CDR3: TGTGCCAGCAGCCAAGGCTCAGGGGCAGGCAATGAGCAGTTCTTC. Encoded protein: CASSQGSGAGNEQFF.

This chain connects TRBV9 to TRBJ2-7; D might be TRBD1 or TRBD2, each matching 6 bases. V lost 4 bases to trimming and J lost 4 bases, with 15 bases between them. Germline-derived CDR1 and CDR2 are SGDLS and YYNGEE. The CDR3 runs to 14 residues. CDR3 nucleotide sequence: TGTGCCAGCAGCCTCCACGGGGGCAATTACGAGCAGTACTTC. This gives the protein CASSLHGGNYEQYF.

A single count supports this clone. This rearrangement joins TRBV19 to TRBJ2-5; D perhaps matches TRBD1 (6 bases). The CDR3 loop spans 13 amino acids. Germline CDR1 is LNHDA and CDR2 is SQIVND (reference sequence). Trimming removed 5 bases from V and 5 bases from J, with 12 bases in between. The CDR3 loop reads CASSRAGDETQYF. The CDR3 DNA reads as TGTGCCAGTAGTCGGGCAGGGGACGAGACCCAGTACTTC.

This clone was seen once. The chain employs TRBV5-1 and TRBJ2-3; D perhaps matches TRBD2 (6 bases). Germline CDR1 is SGHRS and CDR2 is YFSETQ. Trimming removed 2 bases at V and 4 bases at J, with 14 bases between. The CDR3 sequence is 15 residues long. The CDR3 region is CASSLTGTGADTQYF. The CDR3 bases are TGCGCCAGCAGCTTAACCGGGACTGGGGCAGATACGCAGTATTTT. Full variable domain (remainder filled in from reference TRBV5-1 and TRBJ2-3): KAGVTQTPRYLIKTRGQQVTLSCSPISGHRSVSWYQQTPGQGLQFLFEYFSETQRNKGNFPGRFSGRQFSNSRSEMNVSTLELGDSALYLCASSLTGTGADTQYFGPGTRLTVL.

V usage is TRBV29-1 and J usage is TRBJ2-4; D ambiguous. The V gene lost 1 base and the J gene lost 0 bases, with 4 bases spanning the gap. Germline CDR1 reads SQVTM; CDR2 reads ANQGSEA. The CDR3 sequence is 13 residues long. CDR3 region: CSVEGVAKNIQYF. CDR3 nucleotide sequence: TGCAGCGTTGAAGGGGTAGCCAAAAACATTCAGTACTTC.

The table lists this clone with a count of one. The CDR3, as DNA: TGTGCCAGCAGCGTTAGCGGGGGTCACACAGATACGCAGTATTTT. Translation: CASSVSGGHTDTQYF. This chain joins TRBV9 and TRBJ2-3; TRBD2 matches 9 bases. Germline loops: CDR1 SGDLS, CDR2 YYNGEE. The CDR3 consists of 15 residues. V lost 2 bases to trimming and J lost 2 bases; unmatched junction nucleotides: 3.

This clone was picked up a small number of times. The rearrangement uses TRBV5-4 and TRBJ2-2, with no clear D. Germline V CDR1 and CDR2: SGHNT, YYREEE (reference sequence). V lost 4 bases and J 5 bases, leaving 9 bases between the germline ends. The CDR3 covers 13 residues. The DNA of the CDR3 is TGTGCCAGCAGCCAACAGAATACCGGGGAGCTGTTTTTT. Its translation: CASSQQNTGELFF.

The chain is built from TRBV5-1 and TRBJ2-2, with TRBD1 matching over 10 bases. Unmatched junction bases numbered 12, after V lost 3 bases and J lost 7 bases. The CDR3 contains 17 residues. The germline V gene has CDR1 SGHRS and CDR2 YFSETQ. CDR3 in DNA: TGCGCCAGCAGCTCCTCGACAGGGGGCTTTACTAGCGGGGAGCTGTTTTTT. It specifies CASSSSTGGFTSGELFF.

The chain recombines TRBV27 with TRBJ2-5, with 9 bases fitting TRBD1. Trimming at V came to 8 bases and at J to 5 bases, leaving 12 bases not matched to a gene. Germline V gene data show CDR1 as MNHEY and CDR2 as SMNVEV (reference sequence). The CDR3 contains 15 residues. CDR3 nucleotide sequence: TGTGCCAGCCGCCGGCAGGACAGGGGACGGGAGACCCAGTACTTC. This encodes CASRRQDRGRETQYF.

The chain uses TRBV5-1 and TRBJ2-2; 11 bases agree with TRBD1. From germline, CDR1 is SGHRS and CDR2 YFSETQ. V was pared by 2 bases and J by 6 bases, with 9 bases of the junction left unmatched. This CDR3 is 17 amino acids long. CDR3 DNA sequence: TGCGCCAGCAGCTTATCCTGGACAGGGGGCTTCTCCGGGGAGCTGTTTTTT. Protein sequence: CASSLSWTGGFSGELFF.

The chain joins TRBV7-9 to TRBJ1-2; D is uncertain. Trimming shortened V by 5 bases and J by 2 bases, and 12 bases separated the two germline ends. The CDR3 is 14 amino acids. CDR1 and CDR2 from the germline V gene are SEHNR and FQNEAQ (reference sequence). The CDR3 coding sequence is TGTGCCAGCAGCGCAGGACGGGGAAACTATGGCTACACCTTC. Amino acid sequence: CASSAGRGNYGYTF.

The CDR3 loop is CASSPTDRLGNQPQHF. The DNA of the CDR3 is TGTGCCAGCAGTCCGACGGACAGATTGGGCAATCAGCCCCAGCATTTT. V gene TRBV27 combines with J gene TRBJ1-5, with TRBD1 as a possible D gene (6 bases). The CDR3 is 16 amino acids. Germline lookup yields CDR1 MNHEY and CDR2 SMNVEV (reference sequence). With 5 bases removed from V and 2 bases from J, the gap between germline ends came to 16 bases.

V and J are TRBV28 and TRBJ2-3; 10 nucleotides match TRBD2. Germline assignment: CDR1 MDHEN and CDR2 SYDVKM. The length of the CDR3 is 16 residues. Trimming removed 8 bases from V and 1 base from J; junction bases left unmatched: 9. The CDR3 bases are TGTGCCAGCCCCCCGCCTCTAGCGGGGGGCACAGATACGCAGTATTTT. Encoded protein: CASPPPLAGGTDTQYF. The whole variable domain, remainder taken from reference TRBV28 and TRBJ2-3, is DVKVTQSSRYLVKRTGEKVFLECVQDMDHENMFWYRQDPGLGLRLIYFSYDVKMKEKGDIPEGYSVSREKKERFSLILESASTNQTSMYLCASPPPLAGGTDTQYFGPGTRLTVL.

The rearrangement links TRBV13 to TRBJ2-7; a weak D match, TRBD2 (6 bases). This CDR3 region has 14 residues. The germline CDR1 and CDR2 sequences are PRHDT and FYEKMQ (reference sequence). V lost 1 base and J 0 bases, leaving 7 bases between the germline ends. As DNA, the CDR3 is TGTGCCAGCAGCTTAGACGGGGGCTCCTACGAGCAGTACTTC. Translating gives CASSLDGGSYEQYF.

Only one count was recorded for this clone. The CDR3 is CASSLVQGFDIQYF. The CDR3 DNA is TGTGCCAGCAGCTTAGTACAGGGATTCGACATTCAGTACTTC. The chain couples TRBV7-2 to TRBJ2-4; a weak D match, TRBD1 (6 bases). Trimming removed 1 base from V and 8 bases from J, with 12 bases in between. The length of the CDR3 is 14 residues. Germline CDR1 and CDR2: SGHTA and FQGNSA.

The chain joins TRBV28 to TRBJ2-7; 12 positions agree with TRBD2. Germline assignment: CDR1 MDHEN and CDR2 SYDVKM. The CDR3 covers 15 residues. Trimming removed 6 bases from V and 1 base from J; junction bases left unmatched: 4. Written as DNA, the CDR3 is TGTGCCAGCAGGACTAGCGGGAGTAGGTCCTACGAGCAGTACTTC. Its translation is CASRTSGSRSYEQYF.

This clone appeared a single time. The J gene is TRBJ2-1, the V gene TRBV5-1, with a tentative D call TRBD1 (6 bases). The germline gives CDR1 SGHRS, CDR2 YFSETQ. Trimming stripped 1 base from V and 6 bases from J, with 17 bases between. This CDR3 comprises 16 residues. In DNA form, the CDR3 reads TGCGCCAGCAGCTTGAGGGCCCTCCAGGGGTCCAATGAGCAGTTCTTC. It is translated as CASSLRALQGSNEQFF.

The CDR3, as DNA: TGTGCCAGCAGCTCCCTCGCGGGGAGGGGTACAGATACGCAGTATTTT. It specifies CASSSLAGRGTDTQYF. The V gene is TRBV7-3, the J gene TRBJ2-3; 7 nucleotides agree with TRBD2. Per the germline V gene, CDR1 is SGHTA and CDR2 is FQGTGA. The CDR3 consists of 16 residues. Trimming removed 4 bases from V and 3 bases from J; junction bases left unmatched: 10.

CDR3 region: CASSRDRVQPQHF. CDR3 DNA sequence: TGTGCCAGCAGTCGGGACAGGGTTCAGCCCCAGCATTTT. The chain joins TRBV7-9 to TRBJ1-5, with 9 bases identical to TRBD1. Trimming at V came to 6 bases and at J to 6 bases, leaving 3 bases not matched to a gene. The CDR3 extends over 13 amino acids. From germline, CDR1 is SEHNR and CDR2 FQNEAQ (reference sequence).

DNA of the CDR3: TGTGCCAGCAGCGTGCTGGAACTAGCGAGCTACAATGAGCAGTTCTTC. Residues: CASSVLELASYNEQFF. V usage is TRBV11-2 and J usage is TRBJ2-1; TRBD2 aligns across 7 bases. The V gene end was trimmed by 5 bases and the J gene end by 3 bases; junction bases not matched to a gene: 10. This CDR3 is 16 amino acids long. From germline, CDR1 is SGHAT and CDR2 FQNNGV.

The V gene is TRBV19, the J gene TRBJ2-4, with D tentatively TRBD1 or TRBD2 (6 bases each). CDR1 and CDR2 (germline): LNHDA, SQIVND (reference sequence). The CDR3 length is 13 residues. The ends were cut back, 7 bases at V and 7 bases at J, with 14 bases in the middle. CDR3 sequence reads: CASNPLGGNIQYF. Written as DNA, the CDR3 is TGTGCCAGTAACCCCCTGGGGGGCAACATTCAGTACTTC.

V usage is TRBV7-2 and J usage is TRBJ2-7, with 7 bases lining up with TRBD1. CDR1 SGHTA and CDR2 FQGNSA come from the germline V gene. V lost 5 bases, J lost 1 base, and 5 bases stayed unmatched. The CDR3 sequence is 14 residues long. The chain's CDR3 is CASSNRGGSYEQYF. The CDR3 nucleotides read TGTGCCAGCAGCAACAGGGGTGGTTCCTACGAGCAGTACTTC. Filled out from reference TRBV7-2 and TRBJ2-7, the complete variable domain reads GAGVSQSPSNKVTEKGKDVELRCDPISGHTALYWYRQSLGQGLEFLIYFQGNSAPDKSGLPSDRFSAERTGGSVSTLTIQRTQQEDSAVYLCASSNRGGSYEQYFGPGTRLTVT.

The J gene is TRBJ2-5, the V gene TRBV7-2; the match to TRBD2 covers 9 bases. This CDR3 has 12 residues. J was trimmed by 9 bases and V by 4 bases; bases with no gene match: 3. Germline loops: CDR1 SGHTA, CDR2 FQGNSA. CDR3 nucleotides: TGTGCCAGCAGCTCTAGCGGGATGGCCCAGTACTTC. Its translation is CASSSSGMAQYF. Full variable domain (outside the CDR3, taken from reference TRBV7-2 and TRBJ2-5): GAGVSQSPSNKVTEKGKDVELRCDPISGHTALYWYRQSLGQGLEFLIYFQGNSAPDKSGLPSDRFSAERTGGSVSTLTIQRTQQEDSAVYLCASSSSGMAQYFGPGTRLLVL.